The source of this TCR beta chain is a study of response to subunit inactivated influenza vaccine. Only a few counts were recorded for this clonotype. One entry per CDR3 protein results from TCRdb running MiXCR on the RT-PCR reads. The top ten clones hold around a tenth of a sample with hundreds of thousands of distinct CDR3 sequences, 15% to 18% of them seen once. V lost 3 bases and J 3 bases, leaving 11 bases between the germline ends. The CDR3 totals 14 residues. CDR1 and CDR2 (germline): ENHRY, SYGVKD. The material sequenced was PBMCs from blood, taken 11 to 12 days after vaccination. This receptor was obtained from a man aged 50 to 60 who received an inactivated influenza vaccine. The V and J genes are TRBV10-3 and TRBJ1-1; tentatively, D is TRBD1 (5 bases). DNA of the CDR3: TGTGCCATCAGTGACCTAACAGGAGACACTGAAGCTTTCTTT. Its protein product is CAISDLTGDTEAFF.